This T cell receptor (beta chain) was identified during a study of control samples from healthy donors and cancer patients. This clone occurred once. The assay was immunoSEQ multiplex PCR, and TCRdb's table has in-frame clones only and misses some. The sample includes tens of thousands of clones, around 90% seen only once; the top ten take under 2%. The CDR3 length is 12 residues. J gave up 12 bases and V 8 bases, and 12 bases lay outside the gene matches. Germline V gene data show CDR1 as MDHEN and CDR2 as SYDVKM. The sample comprised PBMCs. This chain links TRBV28 with TRBJ2-7, with 8 positions matching TRBD1. The TCR sequence derives from a woman aged 55-70 years with head and neck cancer. CDR3 bases: TGTGCCAGCCATACGGGACGGACAGGGCGGTACTTC. This sequence encodes CASHTGRTGRYF.